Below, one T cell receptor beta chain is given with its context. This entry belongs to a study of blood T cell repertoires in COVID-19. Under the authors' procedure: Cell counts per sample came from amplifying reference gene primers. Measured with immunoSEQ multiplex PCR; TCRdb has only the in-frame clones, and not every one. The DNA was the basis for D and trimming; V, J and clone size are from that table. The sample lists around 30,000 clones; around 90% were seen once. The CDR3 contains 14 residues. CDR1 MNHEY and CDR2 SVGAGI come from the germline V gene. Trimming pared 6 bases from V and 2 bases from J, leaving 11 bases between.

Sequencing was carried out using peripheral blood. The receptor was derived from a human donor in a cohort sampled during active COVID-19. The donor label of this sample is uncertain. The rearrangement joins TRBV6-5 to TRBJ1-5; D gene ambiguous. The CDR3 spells CASSSDGGNQPQHF. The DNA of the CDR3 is TGTGCCAGCAGCTCGGACGGGGGCAATCAGCCCCAGCATTTT.